The rows below give T cell receptor beta chains drawn from one sample of a study of T cells in Graves' hyperthyroidism and ophthalmopathy. Via MiXCR, TCRdb re-called the multiplex PCR reads, giving one row per CDR3 protein. The sample shows about 320,000 distinct CDR3 sequences, roughly 15% of them seen only once. What was sequenced was blood. The receptor source for this set is a man aged 30 to 39 with Graves' hyperthyroidism. The CDR3 runs from the conserved cysteine through the conserved F or W. The D gene is left open where the match is weak. Clone size is not always given. Where it is, it says once, few, many or a class for expanded clones.

V	D	size	J	length	CDR3	DNA
TRBV20-1	TRBD1	many	TRBJ1-2	15	CSAGDRGVTNYGYTF	TGCAGTGCTGGGGACAGGGGGGTCACTAACTATGGCTACACCTTC
TRBV5-1	NA	NA	TRBJ1-3	15	CASTLSGRPENTIYF	TGCGCCAGCACCTTATCTGGACGGCCCGAAAACACCATATATTTT
TRBV6-1	NA	NA	TRBJ1-1	11	CASRTSTEAFF	TGTGCCAGCCGGACTTCCACTGAAGCTTTCTTT
TRBV5-1	TRBD2	NA	TRBJ2-1	18	CASSSLAGGPGEYNEQFF	TGCGCCAGCAGCTCGCTAGCGGGAGGGCCCGGTGAGTACAATGAGCAGTTCTTC
TRBV2	NA	few	TRBJ1-5	16	CASRGPGGESNQPQHF	TGTGCCAGCAGGGGCCCTGGGGGCGAGAGCAATCAGCCCCAGCATTTT
TRBV12-5	NA	many	TRBJ1-1	13	CASASREGTEAFF	TGTGCTAGTGCCAGCCGGGAGGGGACTGAAGCTTTCTTT
TRBV19	NA	few	TRBJ1-5	12	CASSIYGQPQHF	TGTGCCAGTAGTATTTATGGCCAGCCCCAGCATTTT
TRBV20-1	TRBD2	many	TRBJ2-7	18	CSARDYTGTSGGPYEQYF	TGCAGTGCTAGAGATTATACTGGGACTAGCGGGGGGCCCTACGAGCAGTACTTC
TRBV18	NA	few	TRBJ2-3	14	CASSPQASTDTQYF	TGTGCCAGCTCACCACAAGCCAGCACAGATACGCAGTATTTT
TRBV7-9	NA	few	TRBJ2-2	13	CASKDVGVGELFF	TGTGCCAGCAAAGATGTGGGCGTCGGGGAGCTGTTTTTT
TRBV7-9	NA	NA	TRBJ1-5	13	CASSLDVDQPQHF	TGTGCCAGCAGCTTGGACGTCGATCAGCCCCAGCATTTT
TRBV4-1	TRBD1	few	TRBJ2-7	15	CASTLRGTGGYEQYF	TGCGCCAGCACCCTAAGAGGGACAGGGGGCTACGAGCAGTACTTC
TRBV28	NA	many	TRBJ1-2	11	CASSSDYGYTF	TGTGCCAGCAGTAGCGACTATGGCTACACCTTC
TRBV10-3	NA	many	TRBJ1-2	14	CAISADTSGYGYTF	TGTGCCATCAGTGCGGATACGTCCGGCTATGGCTACACCTTC
TRBV3-1	NA	many	TRBJ2-1	15	CASSQDTRTFNEQFF	TGTGCCAGCAGCCAAGATACCCGTACCTTCAATGAGCAGTTCTTC
TRBV20-1	TRBD1	many	TRBJ2-1	15	CSAFLPGQGLDEQFF	TGCAGTGCATTTTTACCGGGACAGGGTCTCGATGAGCAGTTCTTC
TRBV5-1	TRBD2	many	TRBJ2-1	15	CASTQRGGSYNEQFF	TGCGCCAGCACCCAGAGGGGAGGGTCCTACAATGAGCAGTTCTTC